The clone carrying this T cell receptor (beta chain) was detected once. Its antigen is undetermined. The protocol was immunoSEQ multiplex PCR, while the TCRdb copy is restricted to in-frame clones and leaves out a portion. The sample consists of around 25,000 clones, 85% of them appearing once. The germline V gene has CDR1 LNHDA and CDR2 SQIVND (reference sequence). Trimming stripped 1 base from V and 7 bases from J, with 13 bases between. The length of the CDR3 is 15 residues. The sample belongs to a study of lymphopenia after photon versus proton radiotherapy. Findings of the study overall: Post-nadir diversity loss with photons came from oligoclonal expansion, particularly CD8+ Temra cells. Only patients who died were analyzed for survival; proton advantage is unproven.

The sequence came from a man between 25 and 39 years old with gastric cancer. V gene TRBV19 combines with J gene TRBJ1-4; D unclear. Sequenced material: peripheral blood, taken from a patient treated with photon-based radiotherapy. CDR3 DNA sequence: TGTGCCAGTAGTATAGGTGAGCGACGCGGTGAAAAACTGTTTTTT. This sequence encodes CASSIGERRGEKLFF.